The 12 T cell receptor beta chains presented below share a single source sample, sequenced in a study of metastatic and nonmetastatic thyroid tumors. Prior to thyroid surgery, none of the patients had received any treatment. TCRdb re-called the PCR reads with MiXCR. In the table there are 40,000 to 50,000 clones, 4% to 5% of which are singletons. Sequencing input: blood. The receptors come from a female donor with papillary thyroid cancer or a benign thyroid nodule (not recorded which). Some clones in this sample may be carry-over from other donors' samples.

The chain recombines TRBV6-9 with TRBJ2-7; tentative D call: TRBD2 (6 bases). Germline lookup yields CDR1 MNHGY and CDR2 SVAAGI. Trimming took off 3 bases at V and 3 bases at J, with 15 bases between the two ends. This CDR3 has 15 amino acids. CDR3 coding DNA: TGTGCCAGCAGTTACGGTGGAGGGGCGAGCTACGAGCAGTACTTC. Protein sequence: CASSYGGGASYEQYF.

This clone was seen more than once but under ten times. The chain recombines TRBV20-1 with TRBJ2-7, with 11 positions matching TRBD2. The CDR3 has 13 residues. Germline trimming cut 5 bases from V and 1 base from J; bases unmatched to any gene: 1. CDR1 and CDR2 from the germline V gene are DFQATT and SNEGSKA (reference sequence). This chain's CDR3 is CSAPSGRSYEQYF. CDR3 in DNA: TGCAGTGCTCCTAGCGGGAGGTCCTACGAGCAGTACTTC.

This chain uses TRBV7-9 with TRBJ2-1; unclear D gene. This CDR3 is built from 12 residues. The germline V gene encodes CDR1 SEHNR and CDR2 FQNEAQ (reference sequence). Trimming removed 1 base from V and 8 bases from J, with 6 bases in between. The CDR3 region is CASSLDWHEQFF. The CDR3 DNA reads TGTGCCAGCAGCTTAGATTGGCATGAGCAGTTCTTC.

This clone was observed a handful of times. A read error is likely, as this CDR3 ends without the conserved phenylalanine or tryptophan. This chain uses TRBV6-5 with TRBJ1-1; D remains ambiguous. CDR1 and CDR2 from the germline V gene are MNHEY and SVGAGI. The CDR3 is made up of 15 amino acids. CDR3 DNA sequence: TGTTCCAGCAGTTACTCGGGCACTCCTCACACTGAAGCTTTCTCT. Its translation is CSSSYSGTPHTEAFS.

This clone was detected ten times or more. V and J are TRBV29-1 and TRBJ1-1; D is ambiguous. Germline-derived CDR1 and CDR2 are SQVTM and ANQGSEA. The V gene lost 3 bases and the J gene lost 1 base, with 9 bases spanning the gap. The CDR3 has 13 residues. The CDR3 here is CSVEWQGNTEAFF. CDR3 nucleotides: TGCAGCGTTGAGTGGCAAGGGAACACTGAAGCTTTCTTT. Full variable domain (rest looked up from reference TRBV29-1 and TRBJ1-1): SAVISQKPSRDICQRGTSLTIQCQVDSQVTMMFWYRQQPGQSLTLIATANQGSEATYESGFVIDKFPISRPNLTFSTLTVSNMSPEDSSIYLCSVEWQGNTEAFFGQGTRLTVV.

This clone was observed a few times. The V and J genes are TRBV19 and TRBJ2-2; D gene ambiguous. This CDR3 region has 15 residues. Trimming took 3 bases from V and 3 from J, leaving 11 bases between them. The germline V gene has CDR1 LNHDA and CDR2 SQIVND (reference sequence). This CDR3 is CASSMSSLDTGELFF. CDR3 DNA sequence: TGTGCCAGTAGTATGAGCTCGTTAGACACCGGGGAGCTGTTTTTT.

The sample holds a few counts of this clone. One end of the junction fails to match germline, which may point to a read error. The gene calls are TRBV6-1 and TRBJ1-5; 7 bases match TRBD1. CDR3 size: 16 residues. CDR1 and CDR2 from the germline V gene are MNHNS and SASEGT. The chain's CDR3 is CASTDHTDRVNKPQNF. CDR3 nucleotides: TGTGCCAGCACCGACCATACTGACAGGGTCAATAAGCCCCAGAATTTT.

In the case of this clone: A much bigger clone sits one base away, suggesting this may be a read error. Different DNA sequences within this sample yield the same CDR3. This CDR3 is CASSQVLSGTQYF. Here the CDR3 DNA reads TGTGCTAGCAGCCAAGTACTAAGCGGGACCCAGTACTTC. The chain employs TRBV14 and TRBJ2-5; possibly TRBD2 for D (5 bases). CDR1 SGHDN and CDR2 FVKESK come from the germline V gene. This CDR3 has 13 residues.

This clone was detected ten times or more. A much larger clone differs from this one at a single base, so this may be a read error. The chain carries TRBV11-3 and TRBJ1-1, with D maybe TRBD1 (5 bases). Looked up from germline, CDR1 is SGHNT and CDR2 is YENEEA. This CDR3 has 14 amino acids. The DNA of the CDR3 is TGTGCCGGCAGCAATAGACAGTTCTCCACTGAAGCTTTCTTT. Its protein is CAGSNRQFSTEAFF.

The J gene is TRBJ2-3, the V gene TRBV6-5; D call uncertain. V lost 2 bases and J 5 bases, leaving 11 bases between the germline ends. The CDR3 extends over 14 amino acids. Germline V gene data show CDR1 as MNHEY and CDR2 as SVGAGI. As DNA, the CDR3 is TGTGCCAGCAGTTACGACCCCCCGCTAGATACGCAGTATTTT. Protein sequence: CASSYDPPLDTQYF.

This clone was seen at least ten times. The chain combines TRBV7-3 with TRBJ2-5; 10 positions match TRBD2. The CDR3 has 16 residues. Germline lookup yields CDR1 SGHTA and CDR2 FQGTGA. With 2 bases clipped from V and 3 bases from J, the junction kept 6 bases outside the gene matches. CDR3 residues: CASSLSGGLAEETQYF. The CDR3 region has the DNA TGTGCCAGCAGCTTATCTGGTGGACTAGCGGAAGAGACCCAGTACTTC.

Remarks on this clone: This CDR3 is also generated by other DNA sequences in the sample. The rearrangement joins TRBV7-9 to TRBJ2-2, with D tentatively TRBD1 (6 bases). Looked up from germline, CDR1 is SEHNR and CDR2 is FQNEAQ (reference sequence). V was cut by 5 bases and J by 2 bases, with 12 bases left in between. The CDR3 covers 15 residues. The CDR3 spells CASSLQGSNTGELFF. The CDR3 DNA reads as TGTGCCAGCAGCCTACAGGGATCAAACACCGGGGAGCTGTTTTTT.